The rows below give T cell receptor beta chains drawn from one sample of a study of cytomegalovirus exposure and HLA in healthy donors. The repertoire was sequenced with immunoSEQ multiplex PCR; TCRdb's copy has only in-frame clones and lacks some. Of about 160,000 clones detected, about 80% appear once; the ten largest clones hold around 1.3%. The sequenced sample consisted of PBMCs. These TCRs come from a woman in her 50s in good health and CMV-seronegative. Each CDR3 is given with its conserved first and last residue. A D gene is named only where the DNA matches it firmly. For some rows the clone size is stated as once, few or many, or as a class when expanded; others skip it.

TRBV7-7	-	-	TRBJ2-1	13	CASSSGTYYEQFF	TGTGCTAGCAGCTCCGGGACTTACTATGAGCAGTTCTTC
TRBV5-1	-	TRBD1	TRBJ1-1	14	CASSLVGQGAEAFF	TGCGCCAGCAGCTTGGTGGGACAGGGGGCTGAAGCTTTCTTT
TRBV25-1	-	-	TRBJ2-4	16	CASSEWTGKGKNIQYF	TGTGCCAGCAGTGAATGGACGGGAAAGGGTAAAAACATTCAGTACTTC
TRBV18	-	TRBD2	TRBJ2-1	16	CASSPGLAGNYNEQFF	TGTGCCAGCTCACCGGGACTAGCGGGGAACTACAATGAGCAGTTCTTC
TRBV7-8	-	TRBD1	TRBJ1-5	17	CASRRTGAGWGNQPQHF	TGTGCCAGCAGACGTACAGGGGCGGGTTGGGGCAATCAGCCCCAGCATTTT
TRBV5-6	-	TRBD2	TRBJ2-7	15	CASRVSGGPRNEQYF	TGTGCCAGCCGGGTTAGCGGGGGGCCTAGGAACGAGCAGTACTTC
TRBV28	-	TRBD2	TRBJ2-1	15	CASSFLAGGPNEQFF	TGTGCCAGCAGTTTCCTGGCGGGGGGTCCCAATGAGCAGTTCTTC
TRBV6-5	few	-	TRBJ2-1	14	CASRGQRAYNEQFF	TGTGCCAGCAGGGGACAGCGGGCGTACAATGAGCAGTTCTTC
TRBV28	few	TRBD2	TRBJ2-3	16	CASSKSGGAETDTQYF	TGTGCCAGCAGTAAAAGCGGGGGGGCCGAGACAGATACGCAGTATTTT
TRBV10-3	few	TRBD1	TRBJ2-7	14	CATQGNGDSYEQYF	TGTGCCACACAGGGGAACGGGGACTCCTACGAGCAGTACTTC
TRBV29-1	-	TRBD1	TRBJ2-1	11	CSVKGGSEQFF	TGCAGCGTCAAAGGGGGCAGTGAGCAGTTCTTC
TRBV5-1	-	TRBD1	TRBJ1-6	15	CASSLGTGLHSPLHF	TGCGCCAGCAGCTTGGGGACAGGGTTACATTCACCCCTCCACTTT
TRBV6-1	-	-	TRBJ2-1	13	CASSEQVYNEQFF	TGTGCCAGCAGTGAACAGGTCTACAATGAGCAGTTCTTC
TRBV5-1	-	TRBD1	TRBJ2-7	16	CASSFDRTGVSYEQYF	TGCGCCAGCAGCTTCGATAGGACAGGGGTATCTTACGAGCAGTACTTC
TRBV11-2	-	-	TRBJ1-6	16	CASSFRLQGFYSPLHF	TGTGCCAGCAGCTTCCGACTACAGGGTTTTTATTCACCCCTCCACTTT